Below are 10 T cell receptor beta chains sequenced from a single sample in a study of OX40 agonist ivuxolimab in advanced cancers. Clones were read by immunoSEQ multiplex PCR, and TCRdb kept only the in-frame ones, dropping some. There are roughly 79,000 clones in the sample; 85% occur only once, and 17% lies in the top ten. The source was CD4+ or CD8+ T cells sorted from blood, collected in a trial of the OX40 agonist ivuxolimab. All receptors derive from an adult with an advanced solid tumor such as melanoma, head and neck, liver or kidney cancer.

The CDR3 DNA is TGTGCCAGCAGCGTAGGGGGACTCCTCTCCTACGAGCAGTACTTC. Its protein is CASSVGGLLSYEQYF. The chain combines TRBV9 with TRBJ2-7; D may be TRBD2 (6 bases). This CDR3 has 15 amino acids. V lost 0 bases to trimming and J lost 0 bases, with 10 bases between them. CDR1 is SGDLS and CDR2 is YYNGEE in the germline V gene.

V usage is TRBV5-1 and J usage is TRBJ1-2; D is possibly TRBD1 (5 bases). Looked up from germline, CDR1 is SGHRS and CDR2 is YFSETQ. This CDR3 is built from 14 residues. Trimming took 4 bases from V and 7 from J, leaving 17 bases between them. The CDR3 coding sequence is TGCGCCAGCAGCAACGACGGGACTTTTCGTGGCTACACCTTC. Translating gives CASSNDGTFRGYTF.

The V and J genes are TRBV7-6 and TRBJ1-2, with D maybe TRBD1 (6 bases). V lost 1 base, J lost 6 bases, and 15 bases lay in between. The CDR3 extends over 15 amino acids. Germline CDR1 is SGHVS and CDR2 is FNYEAQ. This chain's CDR3 is CASSLVDRAGDGYTF. The CDR3 DNA reads as TGTGCCAGCAGCTTAGTGGACAGAGCAGGGGATGGCTACACCTTC.

This rearrangement joins TRBV19 to TRBJ2-5; 10 bases are shared with TRBD1. Germline V gene data show CDR1 as LNHDA and CDR2 as SQIVND (reference sequence). V shed 3 bases, J shed 4 bases, and the junction held 5 bases outside the gene matches. The CDR3 consists of 15 residues. DNA for the CDR3: TGTGCCAGTAGTATCGGGGACAGGGGCCGAGAGACCCAGTACTTC. Amino acid sequence: CASSIGDRGRETQYF.

J is TRBJ2-7 and V is TRBV6-6; D may be TRBD1 or TRBD2 (5 bases each). The V and J ends lost 6 bases and 8 bases respectively, with 20 bases between them. CDR1 and CDR2 (germline): MNHNY, SVGAGI (reference sequence). The CDR3 extends over 14 amino acids. The CDR3 nucleotides read TGTGCCAGCAGCCCAGACCGGGACCCTACTCAGCAGTACTTC. Translated, it gives CASSPDRDPTQQYF.

The chain couples TRBV6-1 to TRBJ2-5, with D perhaps assigned TRBD1 or TRBD2 (7 bases each). Germline-derived CDR1 and CDR2 are MNHNS and SASEGT. This CDR3 has 14 amino acids. Trimming left V 6 bases short and J 4 bases short, with 15 bases between. The chain's CDR3 is CASSVQGGGETQYF. The CDR3 DNA reads as TGTGCCAGCAGCGTGCAGGGGGGGGGAGAGACCCAGTACTTC.

CDR3 nucleotide sequence: TGCGCCAGCAGCGGGACTAGCGGCTACACCGGGGAGCTGTTTTTT. This translates into CASSGTSGYTGELFF. J is TRBJ2-2 and V is TRBV10-2; 11 bases align to TRBD2. J gave up 3 bases and V 6 bases, and 3 bases lay outside the gene matches. Germline CDR1 and CDR2: WSHSY and SAAADI. This CDR3 comprises 15 residues.

The rearrangement links TRBV7-2 to TRBJ2-1; D possibly corresponds to TRBD2 (5 bases). Trimming pared 0 bases from V and 4 bases from J, leaving 7 bases between. This CDR3 has 14 residues. CDR1 is SGHTA, CDR2 FQGNSA, per germline. The CDR3 loop is CASSLAEEYNEQFF. The CDR3 DNA sequence: TGTGCCAGCAGCTTAGCGGAGGAATACAATGAGCAGTTCTTC.

The J gene is TRBJ2-7, the V gene TRBV7-6; 8 nucleotides match TRBD2. V lost 2 bases to trimming and J lost 7 bases; unmatched junction nucleotides: 10. This CDR3 has 15 amino acids. The germline CDR1 and CDR2 sequences are SGHVS and FNYEAQ. The CDR3 DNA reads as TGTGCCAGCAGCTTATATCGAGCGGGAGCGGGGGAGCAGTACTTC. This gives the protein CASSLYRAGAGEQYF.

A word on this clone: One junction end does not reproduce the germline sequence, and a read error may be involved. J is TRBJ2-7 and V is TRBV6-1; D perhaps matches TRBD1 (5 bases). From germline, CDR1 is MNHNS and CDR2 SASEGT. This CDR3 contains 14 residues. The CDR3, as DNA: TGTGCCGGCAGTGCCGGACATCCCTCCTACGAGCAGTACTTC. Amino acids: CAGSAGHPSYEQYF.